This T cell receptor (beta chain) was found in a study of T cells after yellow fever vaccination. Study background: Each low-cell-number fraction was prepared by means of SMART-Seq v4 Ultra Low Input.

General study points: The booster response re-showed most primary clones: 95% to 96% CD4, 88% CD8. Repertoires obtained by FACS sorting could include abundant clonotypes that entered as contaminants from the bulk population.

The 5'RACE template-switching step produced TCR cDNA and added a universal primer site and UMIs. In TCRdb, the 5' RACE reads were re-called with MiXCR into one record per CDR3 protein. The repertoire includes 68,000 or so distinct CDR3 sequences, 6.5% of them detected once, and 35% to 40% sits in the top ten. This clonotype was seen at least ten times. Its antigen is as yet unknown. This sample comprised CD8+ T cells sorted from PBMCs, obtained about 41 days after the first yellow fever vaccination. This sequence was found in a man between 18 and 35 years old who received the YFV17D yellow fever vaccine.

The DNA for the CDR3 is TGTGCCAGCAGCGGTGGCTCCTGGGTGGAAGCTTTCTTT. Translated, it gives CASSGGSWVEAFF. This chain links TRBV5-6 with TRBJ1-1, with D uncertain. Germline CDR1 reads SGHDT; CDR2 reads YYEEEE. This CDR3 region has 13 residues. Trimming took 4 bases from V and 8 from J, leaving 15 bases between them.